The 29 T cell receptor beta chains below come from one sample, sequenced in a study of T-cell reconstitution after alpha-beta-depleted transplantation in children. Molecular barcoding with unique molecular identifiers was used for the TCRbeta library. TCRdb itself ran the PCR reads through MiXCR, one entry per CDR3 protein. This table holds almost 400,000 distinct CDR3 sequences, about a fifth found once. The starting material was PBMCs from the stem cell graft donor, obtained from the stem cell graft. The source is a human donor who donated a stem cell graft to a child with acute myeloid leukemia.

This clonotype was counted at least ten times. CDR3 DNA sequence: TGCAGTGCTAGTGGTTTACTAGCGGGAGAGACCCAGTACTTC. Protein product: CSASGLLAGETQYF. This chain connects TRBV20-1 to TRBJ2-5, with 9 bases aligning to TRBD2. The V segment lost 3 bases and the J segment 4 bases; nucleotides outside the gene matches: 6. CDR3 size: 14 residues. Looked up from germline, CDR1 is DFQATT and CDR2 is SNEGSKA (reference sequence).

This clonotype was seen a few times. The chain is built from TRBV12-3 or TRBV12-4 and TRBJ2-3; TRBD1 agrees at 9 bases. This CDR3 contains 15 residues. The trim removed 3 bases at V and 3 bases at J, leaving 4 bases unmatched. This CDR3 reads CASSFRQGGTDTQYF. DNA for the CDR3: TGTGCCAGCAGTTTTAGACAGGGGGGGACAGATACGCAGTATTTT.

This chain uses TRBV5-5 with TRBJ1-6, with D possibly matching TRBD1 (6 bases). There are 14 residues in the CDR3. V lost 2 bases and J 8 bases, leaving 11 bases between the germline ends. Germline CDR1 is SGHKS and CDR2 is YYEKEE (reference sequence). DNA for the CDR3: TGTGCCAGCAGCTTTAGGGCAGGGGATTCACCCCTCCACTTT. Protein: CASSFRAGDSPLHF.

J is TRBJ2-1 and V is TRBV5-4; TRBD2 matches 14 bases. This CDR3 has 16 amino acids. The V gene's germline CDR1 is SGHNT and CDR2 YYREEE (reference sequence). The ends lost 6 bases at V and 7 bases at J; junction bases unmatched: 9. The DNA of the CDR3 is TGTGCCAGCAACCCTAGGGGGACTAGCGGGAGAAATGAGCAGTTCTTC. It specifies CASNPRGTSGRNEQFF.

The chain links TRBV7-3 to TRBJ2-1; 7 nucleotides match TRBD2. Looked up from germline, CDR1 is SGHTA and CDR2 is FQGTGA. The CDR3 has 14 residues. Losses at the gene ends were 3 bases for V and 10 bases for J; bases not matched to a gene: 9. In nucleotides, the CDR3 is TGTGCCAGCAGCTTGGGGGGAGGGGAAGAAGAGCAGTTCTTC. This sequence encodes CASSLGGGEEEQFF.

The sample holds a few counts of this clonotype. V is TRBV24-1 and J is TRBJ1-5; TRBD1 might be the D (5 bases). The CDR3 extends over 14 amino acids. Per the germline V gene, CDR1 is KGHDR and CDR2 is SFDVKD. Trimming stripped 5 bases from V and 2 bases from J, with 9 bases between. CDR3 loop: CATSGGVRNQPQHF. The CDR3, as DNA: TGTGCCACCAGTGGGGGGGTCCGCAATCAGCCCCAGCATTTT.

Turning to this clonotype: An end of the junction does not agree with germline; a read error may underlie this. The chain links TRBV7-7 to TRBJ2-3; TRBD2 matches at 12 bases. CDR3 length: 17 residues. CDR1 and CDR2 from the germline V gene are SSHAT and FNYEAQ (reference sequence). The CDR3 DNA sequence: TGTGCTAGCAGCTTCCTTCCGGGGACTAGCGGGTCAGATACGCAGTATTTT. Translation: CASSFLPGTSGSDTQYF.

This chain uses TRBV3-1 with TRBJ2-2; TRBD1 agrees at 7 bases. In germline, CDR1 is LGHDT, CDR2 YNNKEL (reference sequence). This CDR3 contains 14 residues. Trimming took 2 bases from V and 3 from J; bases not matched to a gene: 0. The CDR3 protein is CASSQTGDTGELFF. The CDR3 DNA reads as TGTGCCAGCAGCCAAACAGGGGACACCGGGGAGCTGTTTTTT. Using reference TRBV3-1 and TRBJ2-2 for the parts outside the CDR3, the full variable domain is DTAVSQTPKYLVTQMGNDKSIKCEQNLGHDTMYWYKQDSKKFLKIMFSYNNKELIINETVPNRFSPKSPDKAHLNLHINSLELGDSAVYFCASSQTGDTGELFFGEGSRLTVL.

The rearrangement uses TRBV9 and TRBJ2-7; tentatively, D is TRBD1 or TRBD2 (6 bases each). The V gene lost 1 base and the J gene lost 4 bases, with 12 bases spanning the gap. This CDR3 is 14 amino acids long. From germline, CDR1 is SGDLS and CDR2 YYNGEE. CDR3 sequence reads: CASSVSTGRYEQYF. The CDR3 DNA sequence: TGTGCCAGCAGCGTATCCACAGGGAGGTACGAGCAGTACTTC.

This clonotype occurred many times. The DNA of the CDR3 is TGTGCCAGCAGCGCCGGACTGAGGAACACTGAAGCTTTCTTT. This encodes CASSAGLRNTEAFF. This chain uses TRBV13 with TRBJ1-1; D is unclear. The germline gives CDR1 PRHDT, CDR2 FYEKMQ (reference sequence). The ends were cut back, 5 bases at V and 1 base at J, with 11 bases in the middle. CDR3 size: 14 residues.

This clonotype was observed many times. This rearrangement joins TRBV29-1 to TRBJ2-5, with a tentative D call TRBD1 (5 bases). V lost 7 bases and J 5 bases, leaving 20 bases between the germline ends. Looked up from germline, CDR1 is SQVTM and CDR2 is ANQGSEA. The CDR3 contains 14 residues. CDR3 sequence (DNA): TGCAGCGGCCAGGGCGCCTCGGTGGGGGAGACCCAGTACTTC. This gives the protein CSGQGASVGETQYF.

This chain joins TRBV12-3 or TRBV12-4 and TRBJ1-5; D not certain. The CDR3 spans 15 residues. Trimming removed 3 bases at V and 2 bases at J, with 11 bases between. CDR3 sequence (DNA): TGTGCCAGCAGTTTCGGTTTGCGAGGCAATCAGCCCCAGCATTTT. Translated, it gives CASSFGLRGNQPQHF.

This clonotype was seen a few times. This chain uses TRBV6-2 or TRBV6-3 with TRBJ2-7; 11 positions agree with TRBD2. CDR3 length equals 21 residues. Trimming cost V 5 bases and J 3 bases; bases outside gene matches: 24. The germline V gene has CDR1 MNHEY and CDR2 SVGEGT. The CDR3: CASSPGLNLGTSGPINYEQYF. The CDR3 bases are TGTGCCAGCAGTCCCGGACTAAACCTTGGGACTAGCGGACCGATCAACTACGAGCAGTACTTC.

This clonotype has more than one count but fewer than ten. The V gene is TRBV20-1, the J gene TRBJ2-7; 9 nucleotides line up with TRBD2. Trimming removed 6 bases from V and 4 bases from J; junction bases left unmatched: 10. The CDR3 spans 14 residues. Germline loops: CDR1 DFQATT, CDR2 SNEGSKA (reference sequence). As DNA, the CDR3 is TGCAGTGCCCCTGGACTAGCGATAGATTACGAGCAGTACTTC. Its protein product is CSAPGLAIDYEQYF.

The CDR3, as DNA: TGTGCCAGCAGCTTAGAAGGTTACCTGGGGACTGAAGCTTTCTTT. Translation gives CASSLEGYLGTEAFF. The chain recombines TRBV11-2 with TRBJ1-1; no reliable D call. CDR3 length: 15 residues. Trimming cost V 0 bases and J 5 bases, with 13 bases left between them. CDR1 is SGHAT, CDR2 FQNNGV, per germline.

The chain employs TRBV7-3 and TRBJ1-1; D is unclear. Germline lookup yields CDR1 SGHTA and CDR2 FQGTGA. There are 13 residues in the CDR3. Trimming shortened V by 0 bases and J by 5 bases, and 7 bases separated the two germline ends. In DNA, the CDR3 is TGTGCCAGCAGCTTAACGCGAGGGACTGAAGCTTTCTTT. Amino acid sequence: CASSLTRGTEAFF.

This clonotype has a handful of counts. This chain links TRBV25-1 with TRBJ2-5; D ambiguous. Per germline, CDR1 MGHDK and CDR2 SYGVNS. The CDR3 spans 12 residues. The V and J ends lost 4 bases and 5 bases respectively, with 8 bases between them. CDR3 residues: CASSGYGETQYF. The CDR3 DNA reads TGTGCCAGCAGTGGATACGGGGAGACCCAGTACTTC.

The rearrangement joins TRBV5-1 to TRBJ2-3, with 11 bases matching TRBD2. The CDR3 is made up of 14 amino acids. CDR1 and CDR2 (germline): SGHRS, YFSETQ. V lost 9 bases to trimming and J lost 5 bases; unmatched junction nucleotides: 8. CDR3 loop: CATRTSGFLDTQYF. The DNA for the CDR3 is TGCGCCACCAGGACTAGCGGGTTTTTAGATACGCAGTATTTT. The full variable domain, in which reference TRBV5-1 and TRBJ2-3 provide the parts outside the CDR3, is KAGVTQTPRYLIKTRGQQVTLSCSPISGHRSVSWYQQTPGQGLQFLFEYFSETQRNKGNFPGRFSGRQFSNSRSEMNVSTLELGDSALYLCATRTSGFLDTQYFGPGTRLTVL.

There are a few counts of this clonotype. The V call is TRBV28, the J call TRBJ2-4, with a tentative D call TRBD2 (5 bases). Germline-derived CDR1 and CDR2 are MDHEN and SYDVKM. Between the trimmed V and J ends, which lost 6 bases and 6 bases, there was a span of 9 bases. The CDR3 has 12 residues. CDR3 amino acids: CASRYRGNIQYF. In DNA form, the CDR3 reads TGTGCCAGCAGGTATCGGGGAAACATTCAGTACTTC.

The rearrangement uses TRBV24-1 and TRBJ2-7; the match to TRBD2 covers 9 bases. The ends lost 7 bases at V and 2 bases at J; junction bases unmatched: 5. CDR3 length: 14 amino acids. CDR1 is KGHDR, CDR2 SFDVKD, per germline. The CDR3 is CATSPASGAYEQYF. In DNA, the CDR3 is TGTGCCACCAGCCCCGCTAGCGGGGCCTACGAGCAGTACTTC.

This clonotype was recorded many times. The J gene is TRBJ2-3, the V gene TRBV6-2 or TRBV6-3; D unresolved. The CDR3 runs to 15 residues. Trimming stripped 0 bases from V and 2 bases from J, with 9 bases between. Germline V gives CDR1 MNHEY, CDR2 SVGEGT. For the CDR3, the DNA is TGTGCCAGCAGTTACTCTCGGCGAAACACAGATACGCAGTATTTT. Encoded protein: CASSYSRRNTDTQYF.

This clonotype appeared many times. CDR3 in DNA: TGTGCCAGTAGTATGAGCCCCGGGACTAGCAGGGAGACCCAGTACTTC. Its protein is CASSMSPGTSRETQYF. This chain joins TRBV19 and TRBJ2-5; TRBD2 agrees at 9 bases. V lost 3 bases to trimming and J lost 5 bases; unmatched junction nucleotides: 10. Germline V CDR1 and CDR2: LNHDA, SQIVND (reference sequence). This CDR3 spans 16 amino acids.

This chain links TRBV7-7 with TRBJ1-1; D is perhaps TRBD1 (5 bases). Germline CDR1 SSHAT, CDR2 FNYEAQ (reference sequence). The CDR3 covers 14 residues. Deletions cut 2 bases from V and 3 bases from J, with 10 bases between. The CDR3 sequence is CASSLSPGDTEAFF. The DNA of the CDR3 is TGTGCCAGCAGCTTATCCCCGGGGGACACTGAAGCTTTCTTT.

The rearrangement uses TRBV28 and TRBJ2-7; D is perhaps TRBD1 or TRBD2 (5 bases each). Germline CDR1 MDHEN, CDR2 SYDVKM. The ends were cut back, 6 bases at V and 7 bases at J, with 22 bases in the middle. This CDR3 is built from 15 residues. CDR3 protein: CASRGTGTSLGEQYF. The CDR3, as DNA: TGTGCCAGCAGGGGAACCGGGACCTCCTTGGGGGAGCAGTACTTC.

This clonotype was seen a few times. The genes are TRBV7-9 and TRBJ2-1, with 15 bases that match TRBD2. The CDR3 is made up of 16 amino acids. With 1 base clipped from V and 6 bases from J, the junction kept 1 base outside the gene matches. Germline CDR1 SEHNR, CDR2 FQNEAQ (reference sequence). The CDR3 coding sequence is TGTGCCAGCAGCTTAGGGACTAGCGGGAGGGCCAATGAGCAGTTCTTC. Protein sequence: CASSLGTSGRANEQFF.

This clonotype was observed a few times. The CDR3 bases are TGCAGCGTACCGGGACAGAGGAACACTGAAGCTTTCTTT. Its protein product is CSVPGQRNTEAFF. The J gene is TRBJ1-1, the V gene TRBV29-1; 7 nucleotides align to TRBD1. V shed 6 bases, J shed 1 base, and the junction held 5 bases outside the gene matches. This CDR3 region has 13 residues. In germline, CDR1 is SQVTM, CDR2 ANQGSEA.

This clonotype was seen more than once but under ten times. The chain recombines TRBV20-1 with TRBJ2-7; D is unresolved. The V and J ends lost 1 base and 5 bases respectively, with 18 bases between them. CDR1 is DFQATT and CDR2 is SNEGSKA in the germline V gene (reference sequence). CDR3 size: 15 residues. Here the CDR3 reads CSARGGATHVDEQYF. The CDR3 nucleotides read TGCAGTGCTAGAGGAGGTGCTACCCATGTGGACGAGCAGTACTTC.

The rearrangement links TRBV21-1 to TRBJ2-7; the listed D gene, TRBD1, was not tested against the DNA. TRBV21-1 is deemed a pseudogene. This CDR3 region has 14 residues. The CDR3 protein is CASSRDTMSYEQYF. The CDR3 region has the DNA TGTGCCAGCAGTCGGGACACCATGTCCTACGAGCAGTACTTC.

This clonotype showed up many times. This rearrangement joins TRBV20-1 to TRBJ2-7, with D possibly matching TRBD2 (5 bases). Trimming took 3 bases from V and 2 from J, leaving 23 bases between them. Per germline, CDR1 DFQATT and CDR2 SNEGSKA (reference sequence). The CDR3 contains 17 residues. The CDR3 loop is CSASTFDASKLPYEQYF. The CDR3 nucleotides read TGCAGTGCTAGCACTTTTGACGCTAGCAAGCTCCCCTACGAGCAGTACTTC.